The present entry profiles one T cell receptor (beta chain) with its context. The antigen remains unidentified. The sample belongs to a study of shared clonotypes between healthy human individuals. With 3 bases clipped from V and 2 bases from J, the junction kept 10 bases outside the gene matches. Germline V gene sequence: CDR1 KGHSH, CDR2 LQKENI. CDR3 length: 18 amino acids. Broader study findings: Several donors showed sharing of about 4.8% of naive CD4 clonotypes.

Assay used: immunoSEQ multiplex PCR; TCRdb lists only in-frame clones, some missing. The table has 2 million to 2.5 million clones, 93% seen once; the top ten hold approximately 0.37%. The source material was naive CD4+ T cells from PBMCs. The sample's subset: CD45RA+ positively selected. The chain has TRBV18 and TRBJ1-5, with 10 nucleotides matching TRBD1. This receptor was obtained from a man in his late teens or twenties in good health. Some clones in this sample may be carry-over from other donors' samples. The CDR3 is CASSPGGQGYSGNQPQHF. The CDR3 nucleotides read TGTGCCAGCTCACCTGGGGGACAGGGGTATAGCGGCAATCAGCCCCAGCATTTT.